The clone carrying this T cell receptor (beta chain) was seen more than once but under ten times. The antigen is unknown. Possible read error: a much larger clone is one base away. These data are taken from a study of tumor and adjacent non-tumor tissue in lung cancer. For the study at large: The cohort had about 12 adenocarcinoma, a couple of squamous cell and 1 small cell patients.

This sample's RNA came from whole unsorted tissue. Distant lung tissue was collected more than 3 cm away from the tumor edge. Donors were chemotherapy-naive, newly diagnosed lung cancer surgical patients in China, August–late 2014. Deletions cut 1 base from V and 1 base from J, with 1 base between. Germline V CDR1 and CDR2: SGHAT, FQNNGV. The CDR3 loop spans 13 amino acids. Findings and limits, study-wide: TCR diversity was significantly greater in tumor than normal lung tissue.

TCRbeta libraries were built with three rounds of nested PCR, modified from ARM-PCR. TCRdb called the multiplex PCR reads again in MiXCR, with one record for every CDR3 protein. The top ten clones hold approximately 55% of a sample with approximately 77,000 distinct CDR3 sequences, roughly 80% of them seen once. This sequence joins TRBV11-2 and TRBJ2-2; no clear D gene. The TCR was taken from a man aged 55 to 70 with non-small cell lung cancer. The material sequenced was distant non-tumor lung tissue. As DNA, the CDR3 is TGTGCCAGCAGCTTAGTGAACACCGGGGAGCTGTTTTTT. It encodes CASSLVNTGELFF. Complete variable domain (other parts from reference TRBV11-2 and TRBJ2-2): EAGVAQSPRYKIIEKRQSVAFWCNPISGHATLYWYQQILGQGPKLLIQFQNNGVVDDSQLPKDRFSAERLKGVDSTLKIQPAKLEDSAVYLCASSLVNTGELFFGEGSRLTVL.